The 22 T cell receptor beta chains given below trace back to one sample, sequenced in a study of graft-versus-host responses after intestinal transplantation. Libraries were prepared by immunoSEQ multiplex PCR; TCRdb keeps only in-frame clonotypes and omits some of them. Found here are roughly 70,000 clones, roughly 92% of them singletons; the top ten hold roughly 6.3%. Source: bone marrow, taken 700 to 850 days after intestinal transplantation. Receptors originate from a human patient who received an intestinal transplant, so some T cells may come from the graft donor.

The chain combines TRBV6-6 with TRBJ1-1; D is undetermined. V dropped 6 bases and J dropped 2 bases, with 16 bases sitting between them. In germline, CDR1 is MNHNY, CDR2 SVGAGI (reference sequence). The length of the CDR3 is 15 residues. The CDR3 spells CASRASKEINTEAFF. CDR3 coding DNA: TGTGCCAGCAGGGCGAGCAAAGAGATCAACACTGAAGCTTTCTTT.

The V call is TRBV6-1, the J call TRBJ2-5; D gene uncertain. Germline loops: CDR1 MNHNS, CDR2 SASEGT. Between the trimmed V and J ends, which lost 2 bases and 5 bases, there was a span of 12 bases. The CDR3 has 14 residues. CDR3 in DNA: TGTGCCAGCAGTGAATGGCCCGGTGGGGAGACCCAGTACTTC. Protein sequence: CASSEWPGGETQYF.

V usage is TRBV7-3 and J usage is TRBJ2-1; weak D call: TRBD2 (6 bases). The CDR3 spans 13 residues. Germline V gene sequence: CDR1 SGHTA, CDR2 FQGTGA. Trimming cost V 4 bases and J 9 bases, with 13 bases left between them. The CDR3 DNA sequence: TGTGCCAGCAGCTCCGCAACTAGCAGTGAGCAGTTCTTC. It encodes CASSSATSSEQFF.

This rearrangement joins TRBV5-4 to TRBJ1-2, with TRBD1 identical over 9 bases. After removal of 4 bases from V and 3 bases from J, the junction contained 1 base not matched to a gene. The CDR3 has 13 amino acids. Germline CDR1 is SGHNT and CDR2 is YYREEE (reference sequence). The CDR3 DNA reads TGTGCCAGCAGCGGGGACAGGGACTATGGCTACACCTTC. It yields the protein CASSGDRDYGYTF.

The V gene is TRBV28, the J gene TRBJ2-2, with D unresolved. The CDR3 sequence is 14 residues long. V shed 5 bases and J shed 0 bases, with 7 bases lying between them. The germline V gene has CDR1 MDHEN and CDR2 SYDVKM. Written as DNA, the CDR3 is TGTGCCAGCAGTAGAGACCCGAACACCGGGGAGCTGTTTTTT. Translating it yields CASSRDPNTGELFF.

The V and J genes are TRBV7-7 and TRBJ2-5, with 12 bases matching TRBD2. Losses at the gene ends were 5 bases for V and 5 bases for J; bases not matched to a gene: 9. The CDR3 totals 16 residues. Germline V gene sequence: CDR1 SSHAT, CDR2 FNYEAQ (reference sequence). The CDR3 spells CASSTGLAGSLETQYF. The CDR3 coding sequence is TGTGCCAGCAGCACAGGACTAGCGGGGAGTCTGGAGACCCAGTACTTC. Together with reference TRBV7-7 and TRBJ2-5, the CDR3 gives the full variable domain: GAGVSQSPRYKVTKRGQDVTLRCDPISSHATLYWYQQALGQGPEFLTYFNYEAQPDKSGLPSDRFSAERPEGSISTLTIQRTEQRDSAMYRCASSTGLAGSLETQYFGPGTRLLVL.

This chain links TRBV10-3 with TRBJ1-1, with D perhaps matching TRBD1 (6 bases). The CDR3 is 16 residues long. Germline V gives CDR1 ENHRY, CDR2 SYGVKD. Trimming shortened V by 6 bases and J by 1 base, and 18 bases separated the two germline ends. The CDR3 protein is CAIRPTTGGANTEAFF. As DNA, the CDR3 is TGTGCCATCAGGCCCACCACCGGGGGGGCGAACACTGAAGCTTTCTTT.

The rearrangement joins TRBV27 to TRBJ1-5, with D hard to call. The ends were cut back, 6 bases at V and 9 bases at J, with 15 bases in the middle. The CDR3 extends over 13 amino acids. Germline V CDR1 and CDR2: MNHEY, SMNVEV (reference sequence). The CDR3 DNA follows: TGTGCCAGCAGCTGGGGTGGGGAACCGCCCCAGCATTTT. It translates to CASSWGGEPPQHF.

The V gene is TRBV7-6, the J gene TRBJ2-4, with D possibly being TRBD1 or TRBD2 (7 bases each). The CDR3 is made up of 14 amino acids. Germline lookup yields CDR1 SGHVS and CDR2 FNYEAQ. The V gene lost 5 bases and the J gene lost 5 bases, with 13 bases spanning the gap. The CDR3 DNA sequence: TGTGCCAGCAGCCAGGGGGGGAGCCAAAACATTCAGTACTTC. This translates into CASSQGGSQNIQYF.

This chain uses TRBV4-1 with TRBJ2-1; 9 bases map to TRBD2. Germline CDR1 MGHRA, CDR2 YSYEKL. The CDR3 has 15 residues. Trimming at V came to 3 bases and at J to 7 bases, leaving 7 bases not matched to a gene. CDR3 protein: CASSQRAGGRNEQFF. CDR3 bases: TGCGCCAGCAGCCAGCGAGCGGGAGGTAGAAATGAGCAGTTCTTC.

V is TRBV10-3 and J is TRBJ1-2; the D gene is possibly TRBD1 (6 bases). Germline values: CDR1 ENHRY, CDR2 SYGVKD. The CDR3 runs to 13 residues. The V end was cut by 6 bases, the J end by 2 bases, with 10 bases between. CDR3 amino acids: CAIRRTGNYGYTF. The CDR3 DNA sequence: TGTGCCATCAGAAGAACAGGGAACTATGGCTACACCTTC.

The rearrangement joins TRBV27 to TRBJ2-7; TRBD1 matches 9 bases. The CDR3 covers 13 residues. V dropped 6 bases and J dropped 6; count of bases not matched to a gene: 6. The germline V gene has CDR1 MNHEY and CDR2 SMNVEV (reference sequence). In nucleotides, the CDR3 is TGTGCCAGCAGCCCGGGACAGGGACTCGAGCAGTACTTC. Encoded protein: CASSPGQGLEQYF.

The chain is built from TRBV6-5 and TRBJ2-1, with 9 bases aligning to TRBD2. The ends lost 6 bases at V and 2 bases at J; junction bases unmatched: 5. Germline loops: CDR1 MNHEY, CDR2 SVGAGI. CDR3 length equals 15 residues. CDR3 loop: CASRIAGEPYNEQFF. The CDR3 coding sequence is TGTGCCAGCAGAATAGCGGGAGAGCCCTACAATGAGCAGTTCTTC.

V is TRBV9 and J is TRBJ1-2; D is unclear. The CDR3 totals 15 residues. The germline gives CDR1 SGDLS, CDR2 YYNGEE. V dropped 2 bases and J dropped 0 bases, with 11 bases sitting between them. The CDR3 DNA reads TGTGCCAGCAGCGTGTGGGGTAGTTCTAACTATGGCTACACCTTC. It translates to CASSVWGSSNYGYTF.

The rearrangement links TRBV9 to TRBJ2-1; possibly TRBD2 for D (5 bases). Between the trimmed V and J ends, which lost 0 bases and 2 bases, there was a span of 12 bases. Germline CDR1 SGDLS, CDR2 YYNGEE. There are 16 residues in the CDR3. The CDR3 bases are TGTGCCAGCAGCGTAGGTGTGGGAGCGGCCTACAATGAGCAGTTCTTC. Its translation: CASSVGVGAAYNEQFF.

The CDR3 DNA is TGTGCCAGCACCGAACAGGGCATTCAGTACTTC. Translating it yields CASTEQGIQYF. This chain links TRBV6-6 with TRBJ2-4; D is possibly TRBD1 (6 bases). Trimming shortened V by 7 bases and J by 9 bases, and 10 bases separated the two germline ends. The CDR3 covers 11 residues. Germline assignment: CDR1 MNHNY and CDR2 SVGAGI (reference sequence).

The rearrangement uses TRBV9 and TRBJ2-1; 7 bases agree with TRBD2. Germline lookup yields CDR1 SGDLS and CDR2 YYNGEE. The CDR3 consists of 16 residues. Trimming took 4 bases from V and 6 from J; bases not matched to a gene: 13. Here the CDR3 DNA reads TGTGCCAGCAGCCCCGGGGAGGGCGGGAGAGGCAATGAGCAGTTCTTC. This encodes CASSPGEGGRGNEQFF.

J is TRBJ2-1 and V is TRBV7-6; 8 nucleotides align to TRBD2. Per the germline V gene, CDR1 is SGHVS and CDR2 is FNYEAQ. The CDR3 spans 17 residues. V lost 5 bases and J lost 7; bases outside the gene matches: 16. This chain's CDR3 is CASSISGGAGVINEQFF. The CDR3 nucleotides read TGTGCCAGCAGCATATCCGGGGGGGCGGGAGTTATTAATGAGCAGTTCTTC.

J is TRBJ2-7 and V is TRBV4-1; 9 bases map to TRBD1. Trimming removed 4 bases from V and 6 bases from J; junction bases left unmatched: 10. This CDR3 is built from 15 residues. Germline lookup yields CDR1 MGHRA and CDR2 YSYEKL. This chain's CDR3 is CASSRTGQGASEQYF. CDR3 sequence (DNA): TGCGCCAGCAGCCGTACGGGACAGGGTGCGTCCGAGCAGTACTTC.

The CDR3 DNA reads as TGCGCCAGCAGCTTGGGCGTAGCGGGAGTCAAATACAATGAGCAGTTCTTC. Translated: CASSLGVAGVKYNEQFF. The genes are TRBV5-1 and TRBJ2-1; 9 nucleotides agree with TRBD2. V shed 0 bases, J shed 4 bases, and the junction held 8 bases outside the gene matches. Germline CDR1 is SGHRS and CDR2 is YFSETQ. This CDR3 spans 17 amino acids.

This chain connects TRBV27 to TRBJ1-1; no firm D call. The germline V and J ends were trimmed by 8 bases and 1 base, with 8 bases remaining between them. Germline CDR1 reads MNHEY; CDR2 reads SMNVEV (reference sequence). The CDR3 extends over 12 amino acids. CDR3 loop: CASGDGNTEAFF. CDR3 DNA sequence: TGTGCCAGCGGGGATGGGAACACTGAAGCTTTCTTT.

The chain uses TRBV9 and TRBJ2-3; TRBD2 matches at 7 bases. The CDR3 extends over 16 amino acids. With 1 base clipped from V and 4 bases from J, the junction kept 9 bases outside the gene matches. CDR1 SGDLS and CDR2 YYNGEE come from the germline V gene. The CDR3 reads CASSVFAGVSSDTQYF. The CDR3 DNA is TGTGCCAGCAGCGTATTCGCGGGAGTTAGCTCAGATACGCAGTATTTT.